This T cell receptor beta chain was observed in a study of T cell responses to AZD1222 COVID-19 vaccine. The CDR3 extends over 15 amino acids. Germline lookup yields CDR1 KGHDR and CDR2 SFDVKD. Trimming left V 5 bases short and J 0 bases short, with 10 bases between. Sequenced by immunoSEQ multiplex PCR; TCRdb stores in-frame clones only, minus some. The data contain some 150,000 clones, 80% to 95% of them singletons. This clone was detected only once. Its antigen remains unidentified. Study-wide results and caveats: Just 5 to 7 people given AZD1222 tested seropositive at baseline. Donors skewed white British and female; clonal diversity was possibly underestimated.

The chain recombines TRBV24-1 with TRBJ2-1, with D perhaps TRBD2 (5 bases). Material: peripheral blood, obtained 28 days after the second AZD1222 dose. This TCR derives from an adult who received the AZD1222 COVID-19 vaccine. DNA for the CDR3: TGTGCCACCAGTGCAAGCGGAAGCTCCTACAATGAGCAGTTCTTC. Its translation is CATSASGSSYNEQFF.